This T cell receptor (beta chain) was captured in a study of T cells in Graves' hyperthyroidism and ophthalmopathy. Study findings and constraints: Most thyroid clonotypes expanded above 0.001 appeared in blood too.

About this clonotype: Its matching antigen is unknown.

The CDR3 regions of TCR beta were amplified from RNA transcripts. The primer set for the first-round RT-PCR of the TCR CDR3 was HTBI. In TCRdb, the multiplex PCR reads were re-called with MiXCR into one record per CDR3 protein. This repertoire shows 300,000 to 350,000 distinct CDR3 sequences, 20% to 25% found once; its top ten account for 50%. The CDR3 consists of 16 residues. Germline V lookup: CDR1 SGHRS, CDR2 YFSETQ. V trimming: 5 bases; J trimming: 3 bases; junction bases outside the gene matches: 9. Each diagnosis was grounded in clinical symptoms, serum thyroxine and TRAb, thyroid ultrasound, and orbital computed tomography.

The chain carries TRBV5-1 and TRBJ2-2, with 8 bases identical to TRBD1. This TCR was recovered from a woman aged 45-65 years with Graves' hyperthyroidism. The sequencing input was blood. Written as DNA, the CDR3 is TGCGCCAGCAGTTATACAGGGGGTTTGGACACCGGGGAGCTGTTTTTT. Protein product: CASSYTGGLDTGELFF.